The entry below gives a single T cell receptor beta chain sequence along with its context. Its target is unknown. This entry belongs to a study of OX40 agonist ivuxolimab in advanced cancers. The study's findings and limits: Antigens targeted by the expanded peripheral T cells were not determined.

This CDR3 has 13 residues. V was shortened by 5 bases and J by 1 base, with 6 bases between the two germline ends. Germline CDR1 and CDR2: LGHNT and FRNRAP. The method was immunoSEQ multiplex PCR; TCRdb's version includes in-frame clones alone and lacks a portion of them. Of roughly 60,000 clones in the sample, approximately 90% are singletons; the top ten hold roughly 4%. This receptor was taken from an adult with an advanced solid tumor such as melanoma, head and neck, liver or kidney cancer. J is TRBJ1-3 and V is TRBV12-5; D is uncertain. Specimen: CD4+ or CD8+ T cells sorted from blood, collected in a trial of the OX40 agonist ivuxolimab. The CDR3 DNA follows: TGTGCTAGTGGTCTGACGTCTGGAAACACCATATATTTT. Protein sequence: CASGLTSGNTIYF.